This T cell receptor beta chain stems from a study of T cell responses to AZD1222 COVID-19 vaccine. Turning to the study itself: Pooling covered second doses at about 4 or about 12 weeks.

Data came from immunoSEQ multiplex PCR; TCRdb stores just in-frame clones and leaves some out. The sample shows more than 150,000 clones, 88% of them seen only once. Overall study findings and caveats: The repertoires were collected only after the peak T cell response. Spike was spanned by vaccine-associated CD4 TCRs, with dominance at 160-218 and 743-854.

With regard to this clone: Its matching antigen is unknown.

The germline V gene has CDR1 WSHSY and CDR2 SAAADI. Between the trimmed V and J ends, which lost 6 bases and 1 base, there was a span of 13 bases. There are 14 residues in the CDR3. The J gene is TRBJ2-7, the V gene TRBV10-2; D assignment may be TRBD1 or TRBD2 (5 bases each). This specimen was peripheral blood, taken on day 0 of AZD1222 vaccination. This sequence originates from an adult in good health. The CDR3 loop is CASSKGPNSYEQYF. The CDR3 bases are TGCGCCAGCAGCAAGGGACCGAATTCCTACGAGCAGTACTTC.